The TCR beta chain under discussion was sequenced for a study of blood T cell repertoires in COVID-19. Sequenced by immunoSEQ multiplex PCR; TCRdb stores in-frame clones only, minus some. The sample consists of approximately 270,000 clones, about 89% of them appearing once. V shed 6 bases, J shed 4 bases, and the junction held 7 bases outside the gene matches. The CDR3 is 14 amino acids. Germline lookup yields CDR1 MNHEY and CDR2 SMNVEV (reference sequence). The specimen was peripheral blood. This receptor was identified in a man aged 30 to 39 with acute or convalescent COVID-19. The chain has TRBV27 and TRBJ2-3; 7 nucleotides line up with TRBD1. CDR3 loop: CASSPRGGSDTQYF. CDR3 DNA: TGTGCCAGCAGCCCCCGAGGGGGCTCAGATACGCAGTATTTT.